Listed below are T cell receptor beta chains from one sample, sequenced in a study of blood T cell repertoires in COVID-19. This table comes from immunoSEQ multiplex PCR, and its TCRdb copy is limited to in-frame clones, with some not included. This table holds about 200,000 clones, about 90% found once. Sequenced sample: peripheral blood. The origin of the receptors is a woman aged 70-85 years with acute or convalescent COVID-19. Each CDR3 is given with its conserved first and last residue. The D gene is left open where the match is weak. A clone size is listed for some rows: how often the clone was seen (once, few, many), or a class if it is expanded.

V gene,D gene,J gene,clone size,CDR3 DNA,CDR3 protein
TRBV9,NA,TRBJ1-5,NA,TGTGCCAGCAGCGTAGGAAGGGAGCTTCAGCCCCAGCATTTT,CASSVGRELQPQHF
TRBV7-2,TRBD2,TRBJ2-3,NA,TGTGCCAGCAGCTTACTCCCTAGCGGGGGTACAGATACGCAGTATTTT,CASSLLPSGGTDTQYF
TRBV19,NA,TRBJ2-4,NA,TGTGCCAGTAGTATTTCCGGGGGAGAGAACATTCAGTACTTC,CASSISGGENIQYF
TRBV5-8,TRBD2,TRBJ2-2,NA,TGTGCCAGCAGCTTGAGTGGGACTAGCAGGACCGGGGAGCTGTTTTTT,CASSLSGTSRTGELFF
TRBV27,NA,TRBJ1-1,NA,TGTGCCAGCAGTTTAAATCGCGGGAACACTGAAGCTTTCTTT,CASSLNRGNTEAFF
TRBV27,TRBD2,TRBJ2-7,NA,TGTGCCAGCAGTCTGAGCGGGAGTTACGAGCAGTACTTC,CASSLSGSYEQYF
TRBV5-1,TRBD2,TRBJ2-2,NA,TGCGCCAGCAGCTTGATAGCGGGAGGGGAGAACACCGGGGAGCTGTTTTTT,CASSLIAGGENTGELFF
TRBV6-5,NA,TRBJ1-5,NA,TGTGCCAGCAGTTACGGGGCAGGTCCCTCCGGCCAGCCCCAGCATTTT,CASSYGAGPSGQPQHF
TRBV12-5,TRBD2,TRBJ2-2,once,TGTGCTAGTGGTTTGGTAGCGGGTAGCGGGGGCACCGGGGAGCTGTTTTTT,CASGLVAGSGGTGELFF
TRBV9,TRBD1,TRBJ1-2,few,TGTGCCAGCAGCTCTCGGGACAGGGGGTGGTATGGCTACACCTTC,CASSSRDRGWYGYTF
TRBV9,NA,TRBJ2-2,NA,TGTGCCAGCAGCCCGGGACTTCCCGACGGGGAGCTGTTTTTT,CASSPGLPDGELFF
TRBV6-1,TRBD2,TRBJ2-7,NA,TGTGCCAGCAGTGAAGCCATTCCGGGACTAGCGGGTTTCTCCTACGAGCAGTACTTC,CASSEAIPGLAGFSYEQYF
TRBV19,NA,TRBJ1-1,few,TGTGCCAGTAGTACAAATCGGGGAACTGAAGCTTTCTTT,CASSTNRGTEAFF
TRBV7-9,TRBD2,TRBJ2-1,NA,TGTGCCGGGGGGATTTCTAGCGGCCTTTACAATGAGCAGTTCTTC,CAGGISSGLYNEQFF
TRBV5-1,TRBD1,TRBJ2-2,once,TGCGCCAGCAGCTATAGACAGGGGAACACCGGGGAGCTGTTTTTT,CASSYRQGNTGELFF
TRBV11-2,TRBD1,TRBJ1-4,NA,TGTGCCAGCAGCTTCGGGACAGGGAGAACCGAAAAACTGTTTTTT,CASSFGTGRTEKLFF
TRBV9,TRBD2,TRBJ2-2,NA,TGTGCCAGCAGCGTAGAGGGACTAGCCGCCGGGGAGCTGTTTTTT,CASSVEGLAAGELFF
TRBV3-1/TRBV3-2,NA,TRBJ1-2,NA,TGTGCCAGCAGCCAAGGTGGGGCCGTAGGTGGCTACACCTTC,CASSQGGAVGGYTF
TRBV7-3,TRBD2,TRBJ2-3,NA,TGTGCCAGCAGCTTGGGACTAGCGGGAGGGCCAACAGATACGCAGTATTTT,CASSLGLAGGPTDTQYF
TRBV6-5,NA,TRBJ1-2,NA,TGTGCCAGCAAATACAGGGTCTTATCCGGCTACACCTTC,CASKYRVLSGYTF
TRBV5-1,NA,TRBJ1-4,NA,TGCGCCAGCAGCGTGACAGGCGAAAATGAAAAACTGTTTTTT,CASSVTGENEKLFF
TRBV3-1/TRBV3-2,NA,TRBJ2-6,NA,TGTGCCAGCCACGAGGGGGTTCCTGGGGCCAACGTCCTGACTTTC,CASHEGVPGANVLTF
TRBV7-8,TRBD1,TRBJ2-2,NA,TGTGCCAGCCGGACGACAGGGGTGTCCGGGGAGCTGTTTTTT,CASRTTGVSGELFF
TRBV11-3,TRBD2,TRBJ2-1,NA,TGTGCCAGCAGCTTACGACTAGCGGGAGGGCCCAATGAGCAGTTCTTC,CASSLRLAGGPNEQFF
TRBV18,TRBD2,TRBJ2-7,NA,TGTGCCAGCTCAGAAACTAGCGGGAGGAAACACGAGCAGTACTTC,CASSETSGRKHEQYF
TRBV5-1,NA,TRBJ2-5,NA,TGCGCCAGCAGCTTGGCCGGGTCCGAGGGGACCCAGTACTTC,CASSLAGSEGTQYF
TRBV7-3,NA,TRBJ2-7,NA,TGTGCCAGCAGCCGCGGTCCGGGATCCTACGAGCAGTACTTC,CASSRGPGSYEQYF
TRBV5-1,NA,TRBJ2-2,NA,TGCGCCAGCAGCCGCGGGACTCCCCCCAACACCGGGGAGCTGTTTTTT,CASSRGTPPNTGELFF
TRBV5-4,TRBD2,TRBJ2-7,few,TGTGCCAGCAGCCCACTGGGGGGGAGCTACGAGCAGTACTTC,CASSPLGGSYEQYF
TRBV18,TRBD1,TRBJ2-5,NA,TGTGCCAGCTCACCAAATCCGGGACAGCAAGAGACCCAGTACTTC,CASSPNPGQQETQYF
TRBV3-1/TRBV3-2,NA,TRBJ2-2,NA,TGTGCCAGCAGCCAAAGTCCCTCCCGGGGGGAGCTGTTTTTT,CASSQSPSRGELFF
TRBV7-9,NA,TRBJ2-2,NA,TGTGCCAGCAGGCCAGGGTCAGCGAACACCGGGGAGCTGTTTTTT,CASRPGSANTGELFF
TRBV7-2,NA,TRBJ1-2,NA,TGTGCCAGCAGCTCTCGAGGTGGGACATATGGCTACACCTTC,CASSSRGGTYGYTF
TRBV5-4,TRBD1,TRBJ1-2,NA,TGTGCCAGCAGCCCACAGGGGCTAGGGGGCTACACCTTC,CASSPQGLGGYTF
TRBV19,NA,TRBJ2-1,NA,TGTGCCGTCAGGGGCGGGAGAACCTACAATGAGCAGTTCTTC,CAVRGGRTYNEQFF